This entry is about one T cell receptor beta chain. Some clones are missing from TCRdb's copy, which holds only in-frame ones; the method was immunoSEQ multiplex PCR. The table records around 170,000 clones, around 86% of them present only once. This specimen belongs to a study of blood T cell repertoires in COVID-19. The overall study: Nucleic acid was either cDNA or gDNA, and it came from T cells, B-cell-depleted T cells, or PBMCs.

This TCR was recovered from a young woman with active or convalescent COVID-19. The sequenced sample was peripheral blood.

This CDR3 is CSASTSRLAFSYNEQFF. CDR3 nucleotide sequence: TGCAGTGCTAGTACATCCCGCCTAGCGTTCTCCTACAATGAGCAGTTCTTC. The chain carries TRBV20-1 and TRBJ2-1; D possibly corresponds to TRBD2 (6 bases). The ends were cut back, 3 bases at V and 0 bases at J, with 18 bases in the middle. CDR3 size: 17 residues. In germline, CDR1 is DFQATT, CDR2 SNEGSKA (reference sequence).